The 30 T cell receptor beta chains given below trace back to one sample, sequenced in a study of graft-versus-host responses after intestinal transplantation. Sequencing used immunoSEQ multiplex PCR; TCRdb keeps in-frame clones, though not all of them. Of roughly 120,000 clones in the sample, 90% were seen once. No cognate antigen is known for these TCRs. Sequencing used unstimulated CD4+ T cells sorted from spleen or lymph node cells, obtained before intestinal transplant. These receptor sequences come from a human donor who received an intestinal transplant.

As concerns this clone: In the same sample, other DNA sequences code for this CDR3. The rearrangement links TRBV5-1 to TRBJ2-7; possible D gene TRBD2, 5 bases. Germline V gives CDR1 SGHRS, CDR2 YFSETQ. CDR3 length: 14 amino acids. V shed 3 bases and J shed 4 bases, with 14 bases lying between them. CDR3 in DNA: TGCGCCAGCAGCTCCTCCTCGGGGTCGTACGAGCAGTACTTC. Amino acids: CASSSSSGSYEQYF.

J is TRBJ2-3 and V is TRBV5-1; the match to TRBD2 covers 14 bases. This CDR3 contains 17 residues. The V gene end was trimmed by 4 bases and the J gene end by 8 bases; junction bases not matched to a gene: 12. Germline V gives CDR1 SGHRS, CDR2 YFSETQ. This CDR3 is CASSSPGLAGETGTQYF. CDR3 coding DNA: TGCGCCAGCAGCAGTCCGGGACTAGCGGGAGAAACGGGTACGCAGTATTTT.

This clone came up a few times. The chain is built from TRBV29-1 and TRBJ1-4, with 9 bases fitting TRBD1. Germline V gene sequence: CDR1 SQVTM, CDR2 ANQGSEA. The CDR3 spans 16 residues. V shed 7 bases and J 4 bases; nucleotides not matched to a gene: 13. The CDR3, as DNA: TGCAGCGCCCGGGGACAGGGAGTCATCGGTAATGAAAAACTGTTTTTT. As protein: CSARGQGVIGNEKLFF.

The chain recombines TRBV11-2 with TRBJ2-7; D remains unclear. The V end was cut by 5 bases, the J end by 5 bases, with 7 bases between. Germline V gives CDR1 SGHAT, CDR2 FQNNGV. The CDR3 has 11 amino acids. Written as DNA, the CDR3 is TGTGCCAGCAGCCCGAGTCACGAGCAGTACTTC. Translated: CASSPSHEQYF.

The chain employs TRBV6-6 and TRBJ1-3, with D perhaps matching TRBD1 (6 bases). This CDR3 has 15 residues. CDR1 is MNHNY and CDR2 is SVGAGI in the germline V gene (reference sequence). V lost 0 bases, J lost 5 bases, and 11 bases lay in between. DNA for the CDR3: TGTGCCAGCAGTTACTCGGCCTGGGACAGAAACACCATATATTTT. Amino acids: CASSYSAWDRNTIYF.

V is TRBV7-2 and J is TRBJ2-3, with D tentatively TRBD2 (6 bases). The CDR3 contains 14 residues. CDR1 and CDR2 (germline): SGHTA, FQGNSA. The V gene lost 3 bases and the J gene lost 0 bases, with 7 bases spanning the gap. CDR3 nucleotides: TGTGCCAGCAGCTTTAGCGGTAGCACAGATACGCAGTATTTT. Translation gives CASSFSGSTDTQYF. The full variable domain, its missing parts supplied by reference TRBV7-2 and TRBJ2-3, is GAGVSQSPSNKVTEKGKDVELRCDPISGHTALYWYRQSLGQGLEFLIYFQGNSAPDKSGLPSDRFSAERTGGSVSTLTIQRTQQEDSAVYLCASSFSGSTDTQYFGPGTRLTVL.

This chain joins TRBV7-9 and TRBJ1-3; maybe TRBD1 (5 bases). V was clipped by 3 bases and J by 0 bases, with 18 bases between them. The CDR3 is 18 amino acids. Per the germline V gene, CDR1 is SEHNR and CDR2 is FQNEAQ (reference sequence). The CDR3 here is CASSFPLYRPSSGNTIYF. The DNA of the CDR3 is TGTGCCAGCAGCTTCCCCCTATACAGGCCGAGCTCTGGAAACACCATATATTTT.

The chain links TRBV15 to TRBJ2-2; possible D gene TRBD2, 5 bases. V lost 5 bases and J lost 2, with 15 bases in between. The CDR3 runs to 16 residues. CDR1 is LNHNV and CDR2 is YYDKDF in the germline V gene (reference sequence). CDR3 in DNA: TGTGCCACCAGCCGGGGTAGAGGACTCAACACCGGGGAGCTGTTTTTT. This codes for CATSRGRGLNTGELFF.

The CDR3 DNA reads TGTGCCAGCAGCTTAGGTGGCGAGCAGTTCTTC. Encoded protein: CASSLGGEQFF. The chain couples TRBV11-2 to TRBJ2-1; D not resolved. Germline V lookup: CDR1 SGHAT, CDR2 FQNNGV. This CDR3 is built from 11 residues. Trimming cost V 1 base and J 10 bases, with 5 bases left between them.

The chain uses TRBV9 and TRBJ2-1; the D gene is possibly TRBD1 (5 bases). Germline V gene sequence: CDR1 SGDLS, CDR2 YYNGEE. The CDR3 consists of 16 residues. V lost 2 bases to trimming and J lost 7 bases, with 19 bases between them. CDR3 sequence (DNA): TGTGCCAGCAGCGTCAATTCCCCCGCCCCAGGGAATGAGCAGTTCTTC. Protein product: CASSVNSPAPGNEQFF.

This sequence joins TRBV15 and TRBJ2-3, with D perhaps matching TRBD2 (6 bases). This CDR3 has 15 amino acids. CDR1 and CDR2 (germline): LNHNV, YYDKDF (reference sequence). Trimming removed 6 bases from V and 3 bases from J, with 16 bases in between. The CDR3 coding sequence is TGTGCCACCAGACTCGCGGGGAGCGGGACAGATACGCAGTATTTT. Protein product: CATRLAGSGTDTQYF.

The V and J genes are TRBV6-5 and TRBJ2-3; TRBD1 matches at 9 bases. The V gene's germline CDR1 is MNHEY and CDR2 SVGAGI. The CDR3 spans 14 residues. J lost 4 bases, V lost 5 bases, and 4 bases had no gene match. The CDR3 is CASSGWTGADTQYF. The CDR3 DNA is TGTGCCAGCAGTGGATGGACAGGGGCAGATACGCAGTATTTT.

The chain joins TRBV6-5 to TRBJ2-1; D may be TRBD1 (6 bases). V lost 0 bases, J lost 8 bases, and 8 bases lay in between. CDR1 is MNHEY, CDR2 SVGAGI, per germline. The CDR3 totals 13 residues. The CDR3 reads CASSYSQGYEQFF. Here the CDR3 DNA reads TGTGCCAGCAGTTACTCACAGGGATATGAGCAGTTCTTC.

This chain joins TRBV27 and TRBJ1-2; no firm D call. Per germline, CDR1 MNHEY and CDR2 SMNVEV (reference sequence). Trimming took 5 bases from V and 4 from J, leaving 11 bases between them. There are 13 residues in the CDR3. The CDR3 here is CASSRSGIYGYTF. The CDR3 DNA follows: TGTGCCAGCAGTAGATCCGGGATCTATGGCTACACCTTC.

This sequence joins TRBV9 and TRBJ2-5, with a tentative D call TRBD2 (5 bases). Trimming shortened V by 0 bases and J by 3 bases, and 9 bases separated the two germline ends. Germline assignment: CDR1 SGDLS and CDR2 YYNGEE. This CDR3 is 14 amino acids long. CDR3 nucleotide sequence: TGTGCCAGCAGCGTAGATGGAGGAAAAGAGACCCAGTACTTC. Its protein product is CASSVDGGKETQYF. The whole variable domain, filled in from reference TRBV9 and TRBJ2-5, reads DSGVTQTPKHLITATGQRVTLRCSPRSGDLSVYWYQQSLDQGLQFLIQYYNGEERAKGNILERFSAQQFPDLHSELNLSSLELGDSALYFCASSVDGGKETQYFGPGTRLLVL.

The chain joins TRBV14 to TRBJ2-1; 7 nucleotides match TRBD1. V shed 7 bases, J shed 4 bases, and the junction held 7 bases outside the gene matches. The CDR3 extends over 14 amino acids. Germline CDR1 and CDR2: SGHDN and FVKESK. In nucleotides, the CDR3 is TGTGCCAGCAAGACCGGGACAGCTTACAATGAGCAGTTCTTC. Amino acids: CASKTGTAYNEQFF. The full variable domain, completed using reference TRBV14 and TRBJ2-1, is EAGVTQFPSHSVIEKGQTVTLRCDPISGHDNLYWYRRVMGKEIKFLLHFVKESKQDESGMPNNRFLAERTGGTYSTLKVQPAELEDSGVYFCASKTGTAYNEQFFGPGTRLTVL.

CDR3 in amino acids: CASSEWAGSESEAFF. As DNA, the CDR3 is TGTGCCAGCAGTGAGTGGGCAGGGTCGGAGTCTGAAGCTTTCTTT. The chain recombines TRBV2 with TRBJ1-1, with D perhaps matching TRBD1 (5 bases). The CDR3 runs 15 residues. V lost 3 bases, J lost 6 bases, and 17 bases lay in between. Germline CDR1 reads SNHLY; CDR2 reads FYNNEI.

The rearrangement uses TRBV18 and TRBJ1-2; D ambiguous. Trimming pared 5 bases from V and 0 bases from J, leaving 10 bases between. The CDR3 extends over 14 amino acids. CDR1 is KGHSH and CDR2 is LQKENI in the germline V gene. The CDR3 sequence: CASSSVNTNYGYTF. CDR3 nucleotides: TGTGCCAGCTCATCCGTTAACACTAACTATGGCTACACCTTC.

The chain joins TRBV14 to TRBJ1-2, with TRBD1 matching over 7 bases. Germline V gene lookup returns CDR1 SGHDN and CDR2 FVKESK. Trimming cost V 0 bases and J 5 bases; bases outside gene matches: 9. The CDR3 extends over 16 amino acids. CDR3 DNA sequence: TGTGCCAGCAGCCAAGATCTGGACAGGCCGGGATATGGCTACACCTTC. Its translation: CASSQDLDRPGYGYTF.

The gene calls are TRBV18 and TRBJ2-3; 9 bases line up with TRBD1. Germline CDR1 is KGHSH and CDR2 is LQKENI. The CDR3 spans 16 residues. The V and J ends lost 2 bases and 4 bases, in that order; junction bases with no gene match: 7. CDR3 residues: CASSPGAGQGSDTQYF. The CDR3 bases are TGTGCCAGCTCACCAGGCGCGGGACAGGGATCAGATACGCAGTATTTT.

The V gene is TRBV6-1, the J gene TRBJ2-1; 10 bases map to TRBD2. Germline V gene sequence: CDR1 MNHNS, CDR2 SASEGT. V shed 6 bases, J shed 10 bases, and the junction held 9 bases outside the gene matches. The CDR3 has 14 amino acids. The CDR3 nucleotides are TGTGCCAGCAGGGAATCCGGGACTAGCGACGAGCAGTTCTTC. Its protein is CASRESGTSDEQFF.

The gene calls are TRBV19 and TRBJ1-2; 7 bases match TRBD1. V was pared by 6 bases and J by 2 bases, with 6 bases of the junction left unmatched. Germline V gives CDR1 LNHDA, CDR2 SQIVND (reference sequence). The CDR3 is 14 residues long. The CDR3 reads CASSIGQANYGYTF. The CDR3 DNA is TGTGCCAGTAGCATTGGACAGGCCAACTATGGCTACACCTTC.

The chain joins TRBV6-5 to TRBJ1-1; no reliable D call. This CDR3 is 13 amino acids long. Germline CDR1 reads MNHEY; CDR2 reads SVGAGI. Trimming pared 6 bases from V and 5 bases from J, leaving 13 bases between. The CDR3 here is CASSTWSGTEAFF. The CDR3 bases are TGTGCCAGCAGCACCTGGTCGGGGACTGAAGCTTTCTTT.

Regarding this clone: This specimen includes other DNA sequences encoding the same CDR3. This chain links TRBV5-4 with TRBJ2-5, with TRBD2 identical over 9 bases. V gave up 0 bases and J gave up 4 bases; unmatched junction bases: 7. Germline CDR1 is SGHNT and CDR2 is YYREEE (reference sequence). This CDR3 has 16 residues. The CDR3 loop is CASSLGRREGRETQYF. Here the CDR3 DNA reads TGTGCCAGCAGCTTGGGACGGCGGGAGGGCCGAGAGACCCAGTACTTC.

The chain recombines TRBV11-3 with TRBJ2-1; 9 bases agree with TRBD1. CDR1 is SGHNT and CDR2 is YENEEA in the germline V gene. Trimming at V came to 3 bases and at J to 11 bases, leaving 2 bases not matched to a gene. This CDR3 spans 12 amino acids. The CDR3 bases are TGTGCCAGCAGCTTGGGGACAGGGAAGCAGTTCTTC. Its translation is CASSLGTGKQFF.

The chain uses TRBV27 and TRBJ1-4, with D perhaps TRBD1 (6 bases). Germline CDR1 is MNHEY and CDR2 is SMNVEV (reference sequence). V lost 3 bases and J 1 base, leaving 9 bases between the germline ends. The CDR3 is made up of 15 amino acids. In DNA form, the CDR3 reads TGTGCCAGCAGTTTGTTAGGGGGAACTAATGAAAAACTGTTTTTT. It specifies CASSLLGGTNEKLFF.

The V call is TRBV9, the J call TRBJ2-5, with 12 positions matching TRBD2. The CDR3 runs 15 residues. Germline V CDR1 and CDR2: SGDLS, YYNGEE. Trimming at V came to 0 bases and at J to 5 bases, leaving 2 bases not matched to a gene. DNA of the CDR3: TGTGCCAGCAGCGTAGGACTAGCGGGGGAGGAGACCCAGTACTTC. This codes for CASSVGLAGEETQYF.

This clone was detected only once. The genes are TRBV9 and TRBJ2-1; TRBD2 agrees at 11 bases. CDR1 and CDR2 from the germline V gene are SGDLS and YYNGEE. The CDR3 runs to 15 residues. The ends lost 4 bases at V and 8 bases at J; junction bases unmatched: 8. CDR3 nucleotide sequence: TGTGCCAGCAGCATCACTAGCGGGAGAGTCGATGAGCAGTTCTTC. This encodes CASSITSGRVDEQFF.

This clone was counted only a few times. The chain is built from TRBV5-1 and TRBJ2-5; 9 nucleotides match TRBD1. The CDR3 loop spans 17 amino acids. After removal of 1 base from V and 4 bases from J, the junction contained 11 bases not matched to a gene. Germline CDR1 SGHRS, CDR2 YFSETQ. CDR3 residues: CASSLNRMDRGTETQYF. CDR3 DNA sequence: TGCGCCAGCAGCTTGAACCGCATGGACAGGGGAACAGAGACCCAGTACTTC.

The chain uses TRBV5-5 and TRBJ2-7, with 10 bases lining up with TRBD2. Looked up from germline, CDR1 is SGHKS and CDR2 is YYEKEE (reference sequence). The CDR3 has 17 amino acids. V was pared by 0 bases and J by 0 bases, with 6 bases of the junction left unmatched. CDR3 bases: TGTGCCAGCAGCTTGGGGCTAGCGGGAGACCCCTCCTACGAGCAGTACTTC. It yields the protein CASSLGLAGDPSYEQYF.